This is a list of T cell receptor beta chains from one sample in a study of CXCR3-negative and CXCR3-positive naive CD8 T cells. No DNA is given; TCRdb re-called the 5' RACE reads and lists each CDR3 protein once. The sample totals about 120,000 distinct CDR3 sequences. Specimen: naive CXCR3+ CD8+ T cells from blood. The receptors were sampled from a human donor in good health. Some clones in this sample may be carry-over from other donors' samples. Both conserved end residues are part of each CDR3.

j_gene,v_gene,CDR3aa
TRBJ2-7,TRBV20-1,CSAPTGAAAYEQYF
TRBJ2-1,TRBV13,CASSSGTIGIYNEQFF
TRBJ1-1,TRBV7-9,CASSPRVAYTEAFF
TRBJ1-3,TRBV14,CASSPGARRAGNTIYF
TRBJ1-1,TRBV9,CASSAGVGTEAFF
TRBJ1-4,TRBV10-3,CAISDVATNEKLFF
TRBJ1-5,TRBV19,CASQGQGWQPQHF
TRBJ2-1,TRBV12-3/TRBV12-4,CASSQRGSGYYNEQFF
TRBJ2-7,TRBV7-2,CASSLAVTGGYEQYF
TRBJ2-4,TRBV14,CASSQATGLAKNIQYF
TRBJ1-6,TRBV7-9,CASSLTDNSPLHF
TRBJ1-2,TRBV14,CASSQPPDYGYTF
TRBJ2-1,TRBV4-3,CASSHERGGSEQFF
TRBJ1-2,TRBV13,CASSWDRSSYGYTF
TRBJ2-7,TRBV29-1,CSVVGQVGTGHYEQYF
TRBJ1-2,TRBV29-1,CSVEVRTDYGYTF
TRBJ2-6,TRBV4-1,CASSRSGANVLTF
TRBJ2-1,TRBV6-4,CASSDSWESSYNEQFF
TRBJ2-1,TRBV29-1,CSVEDWSSYNEQFF
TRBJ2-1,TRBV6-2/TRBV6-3,CATYRGLYSEQFF
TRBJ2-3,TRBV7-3,CASLPENQDTQYF
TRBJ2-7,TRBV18,CASSPTDRLSSYEQYF
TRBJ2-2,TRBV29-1,CSARDSPSTGELFF
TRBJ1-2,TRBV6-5,CASSYSAIPGNYGYTF
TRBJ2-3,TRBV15,CATSRTSGGADTQYF
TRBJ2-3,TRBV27,CASGDTSDTQYF
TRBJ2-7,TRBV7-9,CASSPPGPPEGRQYF
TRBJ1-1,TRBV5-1,CASSLEDSMNTEAFF
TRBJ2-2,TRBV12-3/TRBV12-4,CASSLDRPGELFF
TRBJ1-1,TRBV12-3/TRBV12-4,CASSLNRGVGNTEAFF
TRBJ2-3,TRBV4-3,CASSQDWAGDTQYF
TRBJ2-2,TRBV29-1,CSVDRGQAGELFF
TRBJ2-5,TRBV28,CASSFQPGETQYF
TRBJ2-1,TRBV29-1,CSVESANYNEQFF
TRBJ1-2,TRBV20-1,CSARVREDNYGYTF
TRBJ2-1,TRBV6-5,CASTGQAGNEQLF
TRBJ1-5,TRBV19,CASSVRDLNQPQHF
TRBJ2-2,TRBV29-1,CSVDWPNTGELFF
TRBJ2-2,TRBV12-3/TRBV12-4,CASSHQQLNTGELFF
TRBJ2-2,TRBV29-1,CSVAPGPGELFF
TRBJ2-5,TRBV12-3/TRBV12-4,CASSLTGRETQYF
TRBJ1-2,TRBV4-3,CASSQDLEGVGYTF
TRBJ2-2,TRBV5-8,CASNPTGVHTGELFF
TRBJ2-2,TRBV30,CAWSVPGGGDTGELFF
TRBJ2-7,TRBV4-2,CASSQGLADSYEQYF
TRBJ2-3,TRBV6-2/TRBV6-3,CASSYSVAKYF
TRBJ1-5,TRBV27,CASSLSGPTNQPQHF
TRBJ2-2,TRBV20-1,CSARDLELAAGELFF
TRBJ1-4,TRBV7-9,CASSPWNRDSLKEKLFF
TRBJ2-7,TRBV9,CASSVGGLDYEQYF
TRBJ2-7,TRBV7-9,CASSLGQSSYEQYF
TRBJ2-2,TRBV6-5,CASSYSSGGAGELFF
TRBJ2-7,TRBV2,CASSPGSRHNYEQYF
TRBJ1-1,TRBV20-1,CSARWQGWAFF
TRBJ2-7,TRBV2,CASRSEREGTYEQYF